The following is a T cell receptor beta chain sequence with its context. The sample belongs to a study of shared clonotypes between healthy human individuals. Produced via immunoSEQ multiplex PCR; TCRdb's table is partial and in-frame only. Of 2.3 million or so clones in the sample, 85% to 95% are singletons; the top ten hold under 0.45%. Sequencing was done on a sample of naive CD4+ T cells from PBMCs. The subset was: CD45RA+ positively selected. This sequence originates from a man aged 18 to 35 in good health. Some clones in this sample may be carry-over from other donors' samples.

The CDR3 coding sequence is TGTGCCAGCACCGTAGGACTAGACGCCACCGGGGAGCTGTTTTTT. Protein: CASTVGLDATGELFF. The chain carries TRBV7-8 and TRBJ2-2; 7 nucleotides match TRBD2. The ends lost 7 bases at V and 4 bases at J; junction bases unmatched: 9. Germline-derived CDR1 and CDR2 are SGHVS and FQNEAQ. CDR3 length: 15 residues.